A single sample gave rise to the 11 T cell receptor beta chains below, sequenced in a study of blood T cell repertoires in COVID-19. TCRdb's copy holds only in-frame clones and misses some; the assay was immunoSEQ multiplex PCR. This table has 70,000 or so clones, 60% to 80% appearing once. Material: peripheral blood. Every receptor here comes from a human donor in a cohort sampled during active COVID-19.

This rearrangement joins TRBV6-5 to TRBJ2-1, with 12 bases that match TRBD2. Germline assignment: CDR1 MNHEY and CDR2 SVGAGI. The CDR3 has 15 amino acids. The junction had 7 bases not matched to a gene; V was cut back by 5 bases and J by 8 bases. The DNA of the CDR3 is TGTGCCAGCAGTCACCTAGCGGGAGGGAGCTATGAGCAGTTCTTC. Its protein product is CASSHLAGGSYEQFF.

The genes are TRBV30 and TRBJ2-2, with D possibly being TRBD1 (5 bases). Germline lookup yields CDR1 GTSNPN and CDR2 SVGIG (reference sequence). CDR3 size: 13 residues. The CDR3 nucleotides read TGTGCGTTGGGGCGGAGTAACACCGGGGAGCTGTTTTTT. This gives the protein CALGRSNTGELFF.

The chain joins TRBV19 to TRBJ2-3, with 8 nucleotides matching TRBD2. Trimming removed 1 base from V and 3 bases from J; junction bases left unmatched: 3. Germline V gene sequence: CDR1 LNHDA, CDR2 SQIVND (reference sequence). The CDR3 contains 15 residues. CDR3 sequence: CASSIAGGPTDTQYF. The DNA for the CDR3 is TGTGCCAGTAGTATAGCGGGAGGGCCAACAGATACGCAGTATTTT.

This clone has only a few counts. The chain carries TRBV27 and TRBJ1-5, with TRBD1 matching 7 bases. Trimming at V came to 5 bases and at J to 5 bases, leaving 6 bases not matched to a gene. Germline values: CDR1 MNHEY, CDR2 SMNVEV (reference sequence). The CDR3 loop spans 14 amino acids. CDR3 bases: TGTGCCAGCAGTGCCAACAGGGGCGATCAGCCCCAGCATTTT. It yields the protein CASSANRGDQPQHF.

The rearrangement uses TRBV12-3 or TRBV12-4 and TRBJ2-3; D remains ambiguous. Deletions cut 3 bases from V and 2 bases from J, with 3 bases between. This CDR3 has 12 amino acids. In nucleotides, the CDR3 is TGTGCCAGCAGTTTTATCACAGATACGCAGTATTTT. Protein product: CASSFITDTQYF.

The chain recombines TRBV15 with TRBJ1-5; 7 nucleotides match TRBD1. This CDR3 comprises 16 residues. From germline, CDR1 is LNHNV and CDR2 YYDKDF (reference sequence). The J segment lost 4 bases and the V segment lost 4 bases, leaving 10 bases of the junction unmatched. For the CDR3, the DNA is TGTGCCACCAGCAAGACAGGGACTGGGCCTAATCAGCCCCAGCATTTT. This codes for CATSKTGTGPNQPQHF.

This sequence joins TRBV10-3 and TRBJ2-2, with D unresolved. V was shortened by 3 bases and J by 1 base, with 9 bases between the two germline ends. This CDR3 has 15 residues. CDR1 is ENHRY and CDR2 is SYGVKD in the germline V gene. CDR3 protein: CAISEIGQNTGELFF. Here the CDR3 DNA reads TGTGCCATCAGTGAAATTGGGCAGAACACCGGGGAGCTGTTTTTT.

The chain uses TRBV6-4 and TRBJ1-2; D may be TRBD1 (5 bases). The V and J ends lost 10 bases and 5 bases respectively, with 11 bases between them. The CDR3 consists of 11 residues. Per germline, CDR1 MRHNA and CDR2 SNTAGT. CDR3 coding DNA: TGTGCCACCTCACGGGGGTATGGCTACACCTTC. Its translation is CATSRGYGYTF.

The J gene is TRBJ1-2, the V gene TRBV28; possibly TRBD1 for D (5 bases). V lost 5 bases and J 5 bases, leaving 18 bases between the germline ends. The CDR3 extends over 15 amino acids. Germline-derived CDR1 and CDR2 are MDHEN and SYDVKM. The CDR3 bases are TGTGCCAGCAGTCCGCCAGGGATCGGAACATATGGCTACACCTTC. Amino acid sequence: CASSPPGIGTYGYTF.

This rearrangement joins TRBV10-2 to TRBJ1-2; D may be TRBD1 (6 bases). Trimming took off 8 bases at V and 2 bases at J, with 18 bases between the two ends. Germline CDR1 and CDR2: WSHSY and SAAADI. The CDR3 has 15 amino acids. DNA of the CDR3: TGCGCCAGCCTGGACAGATTACGACCAAACTATGGCTACACCTTC. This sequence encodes CASLDRLRPNYGYTF.

CDR3 loop: CASRAQGQETQYF. The CDR3 DNA is TGTGCCAGCAGGGCACAGGGCCAAGAGACCCAGTACTTC. V and J are TRBV6-6 and TRBJ2-5, with TRBD1 as a possible D gene (6 bases). The ends were cut back, 6 bases at V and 1 base at J, with 9 bases in the middle. The CDR3 runs to 13 residues. Germline V CDR1 and CDR2: MNHNY, SVGAGI (reference sequence).